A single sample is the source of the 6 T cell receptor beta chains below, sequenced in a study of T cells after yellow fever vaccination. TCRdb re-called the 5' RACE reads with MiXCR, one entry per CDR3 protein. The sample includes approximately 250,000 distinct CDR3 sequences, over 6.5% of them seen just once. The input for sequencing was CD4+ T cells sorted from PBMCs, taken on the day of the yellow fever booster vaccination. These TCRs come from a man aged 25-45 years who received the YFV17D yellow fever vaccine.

This chain's CDR3 is CASSYSSGGQREQYF. The CDR3 nucleotides are TGTGCCAGCAGTTACTCGTCGGGAGGGCAACGTGAGCAGTACTTC. The rearrangement joins TRBV6-5 to TRBJ2-7; 8 nucleotides match TRBD2. The CDR3 is made up of 15 amino acids. J lost 7 bases, V lost 0 bases, and 8 bases had no gene match. Germline V gene lookup returns CDR1 MNHEY and CDR2 SVGAGI.

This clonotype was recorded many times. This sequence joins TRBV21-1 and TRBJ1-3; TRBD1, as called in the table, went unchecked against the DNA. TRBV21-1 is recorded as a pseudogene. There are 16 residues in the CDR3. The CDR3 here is CASSNRADRVGNTIYF. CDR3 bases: TGTGCCAGCAGCAACCGGGCGGACAGGGTGGGAAACACCATATATTTT.

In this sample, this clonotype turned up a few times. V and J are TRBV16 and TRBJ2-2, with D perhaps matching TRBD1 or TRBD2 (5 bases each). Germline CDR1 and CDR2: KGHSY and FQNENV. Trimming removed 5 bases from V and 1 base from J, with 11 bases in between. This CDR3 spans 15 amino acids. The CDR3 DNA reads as TGTGCCAGCAGCTCCCGGGGCCTGAACACCGGGGAGCTGTTTTTT. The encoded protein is CASSSRGLNTGELFF.

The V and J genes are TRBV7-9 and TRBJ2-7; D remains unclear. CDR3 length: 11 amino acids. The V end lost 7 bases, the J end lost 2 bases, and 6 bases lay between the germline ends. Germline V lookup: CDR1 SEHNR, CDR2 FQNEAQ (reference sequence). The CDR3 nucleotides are TGTGCCAGCACCCGCACCTACGAGCAGTACTTC. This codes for CASTRTYEQYF.

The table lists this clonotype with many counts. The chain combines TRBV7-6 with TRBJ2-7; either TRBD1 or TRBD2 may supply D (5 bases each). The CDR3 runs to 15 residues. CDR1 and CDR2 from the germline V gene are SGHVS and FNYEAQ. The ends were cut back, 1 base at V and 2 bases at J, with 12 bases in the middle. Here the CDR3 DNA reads TGTGCCAGCAGCTTAGAAGAGGGGAAGCCCTACGAGCAGTACTTC. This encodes CASSLEEGKPYEQYF.

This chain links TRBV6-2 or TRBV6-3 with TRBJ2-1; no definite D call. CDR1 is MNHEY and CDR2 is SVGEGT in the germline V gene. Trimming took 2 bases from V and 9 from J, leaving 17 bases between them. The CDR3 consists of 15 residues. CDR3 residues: CASSYGRKLVREQFF. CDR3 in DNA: TGTGCCAGCAGTTACGGCCGAAAGCTTGTCCGTGAGCAGTTCTTC.